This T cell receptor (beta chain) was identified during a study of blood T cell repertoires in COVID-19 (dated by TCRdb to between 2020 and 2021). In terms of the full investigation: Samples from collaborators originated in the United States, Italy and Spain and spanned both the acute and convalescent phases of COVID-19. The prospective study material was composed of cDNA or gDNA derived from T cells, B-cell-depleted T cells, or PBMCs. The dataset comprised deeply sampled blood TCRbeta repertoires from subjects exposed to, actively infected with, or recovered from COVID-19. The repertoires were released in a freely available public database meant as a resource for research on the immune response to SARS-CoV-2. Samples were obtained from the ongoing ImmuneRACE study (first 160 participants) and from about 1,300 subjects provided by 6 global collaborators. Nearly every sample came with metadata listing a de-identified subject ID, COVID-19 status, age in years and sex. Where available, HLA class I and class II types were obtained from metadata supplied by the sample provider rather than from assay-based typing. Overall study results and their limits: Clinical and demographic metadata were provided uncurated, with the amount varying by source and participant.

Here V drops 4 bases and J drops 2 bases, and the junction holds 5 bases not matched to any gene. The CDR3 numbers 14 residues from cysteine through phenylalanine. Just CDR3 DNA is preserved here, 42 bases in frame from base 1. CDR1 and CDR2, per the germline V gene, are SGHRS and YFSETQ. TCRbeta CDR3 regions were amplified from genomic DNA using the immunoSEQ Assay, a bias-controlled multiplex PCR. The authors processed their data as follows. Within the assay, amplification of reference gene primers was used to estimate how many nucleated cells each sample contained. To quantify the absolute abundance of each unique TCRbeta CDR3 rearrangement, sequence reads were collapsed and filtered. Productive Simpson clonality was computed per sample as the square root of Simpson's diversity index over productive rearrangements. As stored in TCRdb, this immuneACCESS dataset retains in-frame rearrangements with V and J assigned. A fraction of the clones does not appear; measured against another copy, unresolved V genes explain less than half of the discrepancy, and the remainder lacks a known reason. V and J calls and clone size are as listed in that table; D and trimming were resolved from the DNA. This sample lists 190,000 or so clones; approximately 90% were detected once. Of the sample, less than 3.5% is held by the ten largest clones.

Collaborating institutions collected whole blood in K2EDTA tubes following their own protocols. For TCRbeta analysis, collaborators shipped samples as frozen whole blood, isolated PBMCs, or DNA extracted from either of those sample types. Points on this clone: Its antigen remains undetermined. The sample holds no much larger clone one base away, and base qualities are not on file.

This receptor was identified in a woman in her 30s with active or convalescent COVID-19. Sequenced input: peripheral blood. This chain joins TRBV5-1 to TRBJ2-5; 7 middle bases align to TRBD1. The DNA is TGCGCCAGCAGCCCGGGACAGACACAAGAGACCCAGTACTTC. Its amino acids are CASSPGQTQETQYF.